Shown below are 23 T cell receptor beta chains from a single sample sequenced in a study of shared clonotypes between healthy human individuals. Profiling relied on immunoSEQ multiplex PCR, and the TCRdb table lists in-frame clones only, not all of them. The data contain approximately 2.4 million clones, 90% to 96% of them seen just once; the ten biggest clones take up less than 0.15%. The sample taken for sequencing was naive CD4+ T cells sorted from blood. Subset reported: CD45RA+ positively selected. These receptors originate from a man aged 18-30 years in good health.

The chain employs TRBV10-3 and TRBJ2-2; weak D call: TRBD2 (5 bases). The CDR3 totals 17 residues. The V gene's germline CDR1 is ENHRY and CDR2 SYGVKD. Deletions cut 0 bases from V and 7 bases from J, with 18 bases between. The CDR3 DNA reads TGTGCCATCAGTGAGTCCGAGGGCAGGACCCTGAGCGGGGAGCTGTTTTTT. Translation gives CAISESEGRTLSGELFF.

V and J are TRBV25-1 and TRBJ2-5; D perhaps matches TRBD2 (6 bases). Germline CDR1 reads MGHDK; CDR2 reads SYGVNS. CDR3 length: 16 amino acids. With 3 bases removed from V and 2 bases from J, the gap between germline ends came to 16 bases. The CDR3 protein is CASSDVGSGSQETQYF. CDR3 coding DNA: TGTGCCAGCAGTGACGTTGGATCCGGGAGTCAAGAGACCCAGTACTTC.

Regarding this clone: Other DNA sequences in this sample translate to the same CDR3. In nucleotides, the CDR3 is TGTGCCAGCAGCCCCGCTAGCGGGGGGTACAATGAGCAGTTCTTC. Protein: CASSPASGGYNEQFF. The chain combines TRBV7-2 with TRBJ2-1; 11 nucleotides line up with TRBD2. The CDR3 is made up of 15 amino acids. The trim removed 5 bases at V and 4 bases at J, leaving 4 bases unmatched. CDR1 is SGHTA and CDR2 is FQGNSA in the germline V gene.

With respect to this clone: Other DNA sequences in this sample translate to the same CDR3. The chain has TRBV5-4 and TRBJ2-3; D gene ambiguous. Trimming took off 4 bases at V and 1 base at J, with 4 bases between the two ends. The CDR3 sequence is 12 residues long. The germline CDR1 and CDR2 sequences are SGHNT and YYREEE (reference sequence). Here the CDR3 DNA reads TGTGCCAGCAGCCCTGGCACAGATACGCAGTATTTT. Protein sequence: CASSPGTDTQYF.

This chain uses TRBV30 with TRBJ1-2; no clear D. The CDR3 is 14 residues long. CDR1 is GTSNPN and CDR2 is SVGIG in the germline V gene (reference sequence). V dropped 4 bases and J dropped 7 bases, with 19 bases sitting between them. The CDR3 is CAWNPSGSMAGYTF. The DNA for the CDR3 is TGTGCCTGGAACCCCTCGGGGAGCATGGCTGGCTACACCTTC.

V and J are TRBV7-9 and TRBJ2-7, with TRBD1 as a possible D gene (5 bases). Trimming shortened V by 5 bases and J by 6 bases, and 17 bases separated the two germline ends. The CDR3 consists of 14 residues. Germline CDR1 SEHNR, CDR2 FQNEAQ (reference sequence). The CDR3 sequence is CASSPQLQDGEQYF. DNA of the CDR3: TGTGCCAGCAGCCCTCAATTACAGGACGGCGAGCAGTACTTC.

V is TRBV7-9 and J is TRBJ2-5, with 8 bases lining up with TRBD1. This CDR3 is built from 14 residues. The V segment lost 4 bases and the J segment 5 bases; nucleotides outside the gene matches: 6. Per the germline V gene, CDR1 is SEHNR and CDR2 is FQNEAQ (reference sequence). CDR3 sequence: CASSWTGSQETQYF. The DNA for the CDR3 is TGTGCCAGCAGCTGGACAGGGAGTCAGGAGACCCAGTACTTC.

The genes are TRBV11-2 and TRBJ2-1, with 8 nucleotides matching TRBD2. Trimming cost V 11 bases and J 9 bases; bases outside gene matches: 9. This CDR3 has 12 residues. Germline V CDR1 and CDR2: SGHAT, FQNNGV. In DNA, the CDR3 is TGTGCCGTACGGGAGGGGAAGGGTGAGCAGTTCTTC. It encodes CAVREGKGEQFF.

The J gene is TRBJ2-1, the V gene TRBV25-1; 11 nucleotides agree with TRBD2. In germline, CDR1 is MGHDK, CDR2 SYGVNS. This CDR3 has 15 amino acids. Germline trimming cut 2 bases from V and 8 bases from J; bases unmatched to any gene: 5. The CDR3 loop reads CASSETSGSPYEQFF. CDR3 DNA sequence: TGTGCCAGCAGTGAAACTAGCGGGAGTCCTTATGAGCAGTTCTTC.

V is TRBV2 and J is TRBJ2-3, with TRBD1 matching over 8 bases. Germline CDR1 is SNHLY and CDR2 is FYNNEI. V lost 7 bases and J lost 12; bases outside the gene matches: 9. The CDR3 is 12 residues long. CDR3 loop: CASIPDRDIQYF. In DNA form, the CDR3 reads TGTGCCAGCATCCCGGACAGGGACATTCAGTATTTT.

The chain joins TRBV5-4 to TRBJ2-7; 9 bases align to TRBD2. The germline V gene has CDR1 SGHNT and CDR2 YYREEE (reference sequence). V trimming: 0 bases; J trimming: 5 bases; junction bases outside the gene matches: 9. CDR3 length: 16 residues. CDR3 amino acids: CASSLGGGRAKDEQYF. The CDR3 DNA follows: TGTGCCAGCAGCTTGGGGGGCGGGAGGGCCAAAGACGAGCAGTACTTC.

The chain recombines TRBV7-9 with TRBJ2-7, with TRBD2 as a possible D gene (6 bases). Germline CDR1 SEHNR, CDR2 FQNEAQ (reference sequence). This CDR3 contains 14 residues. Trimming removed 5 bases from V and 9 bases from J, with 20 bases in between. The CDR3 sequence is CASSPPGLLFGQYF. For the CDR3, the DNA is TGTGCCAGCAGCCCTCCGGGACTCCTATTCGGGCAGTACTTC.

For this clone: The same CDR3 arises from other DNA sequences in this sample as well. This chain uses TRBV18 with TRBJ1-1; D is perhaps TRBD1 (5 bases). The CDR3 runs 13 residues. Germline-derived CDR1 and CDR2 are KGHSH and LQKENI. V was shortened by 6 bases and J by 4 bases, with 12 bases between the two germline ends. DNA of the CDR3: TGTGCCAGCTCTCAGGGTAGAGGCACTGAAGCTTTCTTT. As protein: CASSQGRGTEAFF.

The CDR3 sequence: CASSQNQRGLAGEGEQFF. In DNA, the CDR3 is TGTGCCAGCAGCCAAAATCAGAGAGGACTAGCGGGAGAGGGTGAGCAGTTCTTC. The chain recombines TRBV7-2 with TRBJ2-1; 13 positions match TRBD2. The length of the CDR3 is 18 residues. The V gene's germline CDR1 is SGHTA and CDR2 FQGNSA. J lost 9 bases, V lost 5 bases, and 16 bases had no gene match. Using reference TRBV7-2 and TRBJ2-1 for the parts outside the CDR3, the full variable domain is GAGVSQSPSNKVTEKGKDVELRCDPISGHTALYWYRQSLGQGLEFLIYFQGNSAPDKSGLPSDRFSAERTGGSVSTLTIQRTQQEDSAVYLCASSQNQRGLAGEGEQFFGPGTRLTVL.

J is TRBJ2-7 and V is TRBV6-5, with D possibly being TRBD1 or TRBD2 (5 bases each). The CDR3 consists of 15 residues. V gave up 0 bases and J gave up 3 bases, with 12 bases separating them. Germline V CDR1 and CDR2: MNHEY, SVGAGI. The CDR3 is CASSYSGGAFYEQYF. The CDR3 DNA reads TGTGCCAGCAGTTACTCTGGGGGAGCCTTCTACGAGCAGTACTTC.

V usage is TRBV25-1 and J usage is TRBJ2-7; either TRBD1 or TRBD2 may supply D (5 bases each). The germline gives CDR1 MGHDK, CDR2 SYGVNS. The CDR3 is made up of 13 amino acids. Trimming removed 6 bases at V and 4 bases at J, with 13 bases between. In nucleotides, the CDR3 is TGTGCCAGCAGCAGAGCAGGGAGTTACGAGCAGTACTTC. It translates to CASSRAGSYEQYF.

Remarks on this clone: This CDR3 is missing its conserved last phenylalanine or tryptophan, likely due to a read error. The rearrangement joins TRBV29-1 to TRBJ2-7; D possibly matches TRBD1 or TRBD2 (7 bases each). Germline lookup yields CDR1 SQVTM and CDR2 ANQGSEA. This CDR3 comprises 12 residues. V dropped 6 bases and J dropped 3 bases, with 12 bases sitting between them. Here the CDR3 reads CSVQGGNYEQYL. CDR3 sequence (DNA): TGCAGCGTCCAGGGGGGGAACTACGAGCAGTACCTC.

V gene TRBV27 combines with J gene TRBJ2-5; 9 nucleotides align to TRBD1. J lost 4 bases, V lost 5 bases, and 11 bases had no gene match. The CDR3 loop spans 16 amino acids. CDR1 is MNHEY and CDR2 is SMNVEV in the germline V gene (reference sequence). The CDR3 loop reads CASSRLDNRGLETQYF. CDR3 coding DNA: TGTGCCAGCAGTCGCTTAGATAACAGGGGGCTAGAGACCCAGTACTTC.

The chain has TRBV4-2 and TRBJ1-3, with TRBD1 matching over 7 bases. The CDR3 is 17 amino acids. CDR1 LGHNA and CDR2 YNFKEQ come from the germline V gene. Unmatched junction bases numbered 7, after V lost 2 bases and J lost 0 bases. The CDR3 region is CASSQFTGASSGNTIYF. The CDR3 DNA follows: TGTGCCAGCAGCCAATTTACAGGGGCGAGCTCTGGAAACACCATATATTTT.

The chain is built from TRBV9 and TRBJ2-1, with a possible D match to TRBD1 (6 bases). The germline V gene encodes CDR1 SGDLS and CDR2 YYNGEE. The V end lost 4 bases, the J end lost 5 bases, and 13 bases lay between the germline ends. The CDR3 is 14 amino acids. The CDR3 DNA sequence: TGTGCCAGCAGCATCACAGGGTTGGACAATGAGCAGTTCTTC. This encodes CASSITGLDNEQFF.

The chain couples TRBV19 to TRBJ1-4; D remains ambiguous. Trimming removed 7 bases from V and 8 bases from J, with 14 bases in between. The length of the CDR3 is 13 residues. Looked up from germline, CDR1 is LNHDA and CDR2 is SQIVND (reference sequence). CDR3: CASTATSREKLFF. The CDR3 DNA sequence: TGTGCCAGTACAGCGACATCACGGGAAAAACTGTTTTTT. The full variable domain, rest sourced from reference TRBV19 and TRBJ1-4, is DGGITQSPKYLFRKEGQNVTLSCEQNLNHDAMYWYRQDPGQGLRLIYYSQIVNDFQKGDIAEGYSVSREKKESFPLTVTSAQKNPTAFYLCASTATSREKLFFGSGTQLSVL.

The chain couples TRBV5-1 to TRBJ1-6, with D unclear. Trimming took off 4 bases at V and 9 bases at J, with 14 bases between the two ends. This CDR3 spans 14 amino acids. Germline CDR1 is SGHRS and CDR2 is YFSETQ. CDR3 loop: CASSAALEVSPLHF. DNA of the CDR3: TGCGCCAGCAGCGCCGCATTAGAGGTTTCACCCCTCCACTTT.

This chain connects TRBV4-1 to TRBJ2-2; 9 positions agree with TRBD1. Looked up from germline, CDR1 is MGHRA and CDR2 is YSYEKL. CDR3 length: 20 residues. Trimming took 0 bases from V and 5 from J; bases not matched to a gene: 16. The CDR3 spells CASSQDLWLGTGLGTGELFF. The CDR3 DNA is TGCGCCAGCAGCCAAGATCTTTGGTTGGGGACAGGGCTGGGGACCGGGGAGCTGTTTTTT.